This entry features one TCR beta chain sequence. The antigen is not known. Reverse transcription used roughly 0.5 to 1 ug RNA and random hexamers. The TCR beta CDR3 was amplified by immunoSEQ multiplex PCR across 54 Vbeta, 13 Jbeta. TCRdb passed the immunoSEQ multiplex PCR reads through MiXCR, listing each CDR3 protein once. The table records 120,000 or so distinct CDR3 sequences, about 95% of them present only once. Sequencing of TCR beta was undertaken in CD8+ and CD4+ T cells derived from blood. The CD8+ and CD4+ T cells were negatively isolated, with the TEMRA cells enriched by FACS. These data are taken from a study of CD8 T cells in Susac syndrome. Study results and caveats: By the study's own acknowledgment, its TCR sequencing and HLA analysis included relatively few individuals.

The sequenced sample consisted of CD4+ T cells from PBMCs. This receptor was obtained from a human donor with multiple sclerosis.

The CDR3 sequence: CSVGQGGEKLFF. As DNA, the CDR3 is TGCAGCGTTGGACAGGGTGGGGAAAAACTGTTTTTT. The V and J genes are TRBV29-1 and TRBJ1-4; 7 positions agree with TRBD1. The J segment lost 8 bases and the V segment lost 4 bases, leaving 4 bases of the junction unmatched. There are 12 residues in the CDR3. Per germline, CDR1 SQVTM and CDR2 ANQGSEA.